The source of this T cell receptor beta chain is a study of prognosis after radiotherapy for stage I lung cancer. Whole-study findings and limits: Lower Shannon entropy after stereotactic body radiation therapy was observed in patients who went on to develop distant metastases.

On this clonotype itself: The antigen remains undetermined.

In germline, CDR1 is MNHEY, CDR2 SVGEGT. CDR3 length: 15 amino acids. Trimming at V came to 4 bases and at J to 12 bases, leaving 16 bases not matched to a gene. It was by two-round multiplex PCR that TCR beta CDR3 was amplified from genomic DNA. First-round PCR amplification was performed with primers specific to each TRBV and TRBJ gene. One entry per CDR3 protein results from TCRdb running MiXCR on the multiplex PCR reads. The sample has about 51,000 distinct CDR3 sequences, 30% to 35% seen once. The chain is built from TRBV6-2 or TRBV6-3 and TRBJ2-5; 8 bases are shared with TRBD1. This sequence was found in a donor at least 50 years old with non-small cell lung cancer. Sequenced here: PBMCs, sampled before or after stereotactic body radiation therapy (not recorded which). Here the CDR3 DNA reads TGTGCCAGCAGTTCCCTAGGGACAGGAGGGGAGGCCAAGTACTTC. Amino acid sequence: CASSSLGTGGEAKYF.